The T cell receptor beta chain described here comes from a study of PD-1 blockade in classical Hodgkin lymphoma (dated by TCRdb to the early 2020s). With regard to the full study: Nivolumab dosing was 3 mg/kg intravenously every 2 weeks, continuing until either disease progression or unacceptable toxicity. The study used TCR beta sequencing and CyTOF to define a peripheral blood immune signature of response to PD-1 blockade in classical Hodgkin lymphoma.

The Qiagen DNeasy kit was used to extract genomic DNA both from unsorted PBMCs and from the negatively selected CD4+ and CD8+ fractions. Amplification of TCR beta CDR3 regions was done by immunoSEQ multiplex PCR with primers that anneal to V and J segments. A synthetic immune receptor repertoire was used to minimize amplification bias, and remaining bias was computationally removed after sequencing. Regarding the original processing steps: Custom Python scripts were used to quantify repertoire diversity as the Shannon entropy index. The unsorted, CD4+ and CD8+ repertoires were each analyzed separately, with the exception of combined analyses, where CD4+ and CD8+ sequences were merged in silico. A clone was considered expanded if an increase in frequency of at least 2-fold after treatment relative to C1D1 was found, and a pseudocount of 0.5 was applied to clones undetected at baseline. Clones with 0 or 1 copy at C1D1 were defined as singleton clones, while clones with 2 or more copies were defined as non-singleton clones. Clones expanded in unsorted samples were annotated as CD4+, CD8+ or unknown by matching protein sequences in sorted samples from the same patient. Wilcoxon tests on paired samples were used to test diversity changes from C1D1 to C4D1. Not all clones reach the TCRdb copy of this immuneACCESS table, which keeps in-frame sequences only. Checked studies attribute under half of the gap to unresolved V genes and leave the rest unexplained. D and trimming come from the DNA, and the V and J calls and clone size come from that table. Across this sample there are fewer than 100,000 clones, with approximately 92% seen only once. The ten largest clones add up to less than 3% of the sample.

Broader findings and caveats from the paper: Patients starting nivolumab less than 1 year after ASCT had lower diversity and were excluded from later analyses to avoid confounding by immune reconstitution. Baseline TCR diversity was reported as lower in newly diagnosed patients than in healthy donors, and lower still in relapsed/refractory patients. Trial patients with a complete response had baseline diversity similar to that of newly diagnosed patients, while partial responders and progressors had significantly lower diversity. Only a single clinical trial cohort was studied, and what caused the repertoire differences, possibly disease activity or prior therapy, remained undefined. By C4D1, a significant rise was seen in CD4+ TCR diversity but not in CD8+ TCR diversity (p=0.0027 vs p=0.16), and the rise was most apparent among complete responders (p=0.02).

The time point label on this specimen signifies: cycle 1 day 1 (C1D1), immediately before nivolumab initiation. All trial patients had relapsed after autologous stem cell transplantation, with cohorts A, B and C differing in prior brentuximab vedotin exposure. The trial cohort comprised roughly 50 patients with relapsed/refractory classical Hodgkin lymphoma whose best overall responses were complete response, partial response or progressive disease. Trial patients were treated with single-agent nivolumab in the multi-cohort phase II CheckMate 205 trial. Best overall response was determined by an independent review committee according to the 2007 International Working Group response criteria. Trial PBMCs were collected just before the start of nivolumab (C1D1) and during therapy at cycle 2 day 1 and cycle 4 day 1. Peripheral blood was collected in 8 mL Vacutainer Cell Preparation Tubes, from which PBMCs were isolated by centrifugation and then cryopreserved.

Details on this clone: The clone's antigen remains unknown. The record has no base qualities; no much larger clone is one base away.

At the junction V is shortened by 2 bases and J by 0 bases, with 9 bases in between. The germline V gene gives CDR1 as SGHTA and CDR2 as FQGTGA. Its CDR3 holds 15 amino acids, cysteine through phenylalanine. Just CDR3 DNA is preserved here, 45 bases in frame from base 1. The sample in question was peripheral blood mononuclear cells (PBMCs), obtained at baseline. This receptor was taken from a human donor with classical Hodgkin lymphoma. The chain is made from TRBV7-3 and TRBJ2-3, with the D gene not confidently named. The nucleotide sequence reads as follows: TGTGCCAGCAGCTTATCTGGGGTTAGCACAGATACGCAGTATTTT. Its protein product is CASSLSGVSTDTQYF.